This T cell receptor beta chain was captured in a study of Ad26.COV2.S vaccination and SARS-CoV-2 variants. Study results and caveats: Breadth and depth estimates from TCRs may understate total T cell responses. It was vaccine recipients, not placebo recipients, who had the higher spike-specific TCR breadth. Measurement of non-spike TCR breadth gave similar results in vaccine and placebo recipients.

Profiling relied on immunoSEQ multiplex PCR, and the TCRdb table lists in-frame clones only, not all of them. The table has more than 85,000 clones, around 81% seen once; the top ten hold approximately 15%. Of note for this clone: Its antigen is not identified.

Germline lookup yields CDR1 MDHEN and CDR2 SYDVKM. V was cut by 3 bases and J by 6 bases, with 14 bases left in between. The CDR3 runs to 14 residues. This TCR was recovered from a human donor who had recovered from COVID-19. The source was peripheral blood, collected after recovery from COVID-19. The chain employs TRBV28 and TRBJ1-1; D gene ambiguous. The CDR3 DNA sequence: TGTGCCAGCAGTTTGCCCCGGGCCCCGCCTGAAGCTTTCTTT. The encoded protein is CASSLPRAPPEAFF.